This T cell receptor beta chain derives from a study of cytomegalovirus exposure and HLA in healthy donors (dated by TCRdb to about 2017). Study-wide context: In an earlier analysis of several hundred of the donors, 276 Gb of sequence data and 90 million to 130 million unique TCR beta sequences from roughly 200 million T cells were reported. Typing coverage varied by locus: roughly 620-640 donors for A, B, C, DRB1 and DQB1; some 520 for DQA1; nearly 610 for DPA1; roughly 450 for DPB1. The aim of the study was to test whether cataloging public T cell receptors could identify signatures of past pathogen exposure. In a later analysis, previously published TCR beta repertoires from some 640 donors were re-analyzed and high-resolution HLA genotyping was added so that TCR occurrence patterns could be studied. HLA typing included class I and class II loci at four-digit resolution. Besides the first cohort of hundreds of subjects, a separate validation cohort made up of roughly 120 different subjects was used. Approximately 310 gigabases of sequencing data and 80 million or so unique TCR sequences were included in an early release covering several hundred HLA-typed donors. Roughly five DR-DQ haplotypes were treated as single units for association and clustering because of strong linkage in the cohort. Rather than drawing on any new phenotypic data, the later analysis identified candidate immune exposures from TCR beta sequences and the way those sequences occurred across donors. An earlier analysis of around 580 of the donors used high-throughput TCR beta sequencing to judge whether each TCR beta V gene segment behaved as functional or pseudogenic. Every repertoire in the discovery cohort had been generated on one and the same sequencing platform. Among approximately 370 genotyped donors of the cohort, an average of around 250,000 unique TCR beta nucleotide sequences was sequenced per donor, of which roughly 18% were non-productive. Donor age, sex, ethnicity and CMV serostatus were compiled together with the repertoire data. Using immunosequencing, the study profiled T cell repertoires from approximately 700 subjects and related those repertoires to cytomegalovirus serostatus. A later genetic analysis used genome-wide SNP genotypes for 398 of the 666 donors, treating that subset as a discovery cohort. Among the approximately 430 genotyped donors, 75% to 90% belonged to the genetic ancestry cluster associated with self-reported Caucasian donors. To predict cytomegalovirus infection status, the study combined high-throughput TCR immunosequencing, statistical association of individual TCRs with disease status, and machine learning.

Library preparation employed the immunoSEQ multiplex PCR assay. A mixture of 60 forward primers for TCR Vbeta segments and 13 reverse primers for TCR Jbeta segments was used in the multiplex PCR. A multiplex PCR assay on genomic DNA amplified the CDR3 region of rearranged TCR beta genes. On the Illumina HiSeq System, the amplified TCR beta libraries were sequenced as 87-base-pair reads. In the paper's pipeline: A later analysis tallied 75 million to 95 million unique TCR beta chains across the 666 repertoires, and around 9.9 million of those chains were shared by two or more donors. Raw reads were error-corrected and collapsed into unique sequences by a nearest-neighbor algorithm in which closely related sequences were merged to remove PCR and sequencing errors. V, D and J gene segments were assigned by aligning CDR3 sequences to IMGT reference sequences. Each retained sequence needed at least a six-nucleotide match to both a V gene segment and a J gene segment. Rearrangements were called productive when the CDR3 lacked stop codons and stayed in frame with V and J; all others were non-productive. Following IMGT convention, CDR3 was defined as the stretch from the second conserved V-encoded cysteine up to the conserved J-encoded phenylalanine. The earlier analysis of approximately 500 of the donors excluded sequences that lacked an unambiguous match to a single V gene segment. In an earlier analysis of several hundred of the donors, V segments were called functional above 56.7% productive rearrangements and were called segregating when the between-donor standard deviation exceeded 5%. To diagnose cytomegalovirus status from the catalog of TCR beta chain sequences, a statistical classification framework was built. In a later analysis, V and J genes were assigned by comparing TCR nucleotide sequences against IMGT/GENE-DB human TR gene sequences. Using the TCRdist pipeline, a later analysis assigned CDR3 sequences along with most-parsimonious VDJ recombination scenarios. A later analysis defined each TCR beta chain by its CDR3 amino acid sequence plus V-gene family, and excluded reads lacking a unique V-gene family. In a later analysis, around 600 highly shared, low-generation-probability nucleotide sequences were removed to address suspected cross-contamination and a sequencing artifact. For each public chain, a later analysis derived a clonal expansion index from normalized ranks of inferred template counts within each repertoire. In a later analysis, generation probabilities were computed using a VDJ recombination model fitted to out-of-frame rearrangements, and the results were checked against IGoR. In a later analysis, TCR-TCR, TCR-HLA and TCR-CMV co-occurrence was scored with hypergeometric tests, and a repertoire-size bias correction was applied to TCR pairs. False discovery rates were estimated in a later analysis by permuting HLA or CMV assignments 20 times. In a later analysis, co-occurring TCRs were grouped using DBSCAN, with TCRdist sequence similarity added in when clustering inside HLA-allele-positive subsets. Repertoires with fewer than 30,000 or more than 120,000 public chains, plus five repertoires with anomalous nucleotide sharing, were excluded from co-occurrence clustering. Not all clones reach the TCRdb copy of this immuneACCESS table, which keeps in-frame sequences only. Checked studies attribute under half of the gap to unresolved V genes and leave the rest unexplained. Clone size and the V and J calls come from that table; the DNA yielded D and trimming. The sample yields about 89,000 clones; 60% to 80% were counted once. The ten most abundant clones make up 3.5% to 4.5% of the sample.

A note on this clone: Its antigen is currently not known. Base qualities are missing; no much larger clone stands one base away.

Overall study outcomes, separate from this receptor: In both the original and validation cohorts, the classifier was reported to diagnose cytomegalovirus status with high specificity and sensitivity. A cluster of highly shared sequence variants was judged likely to represent a technical artifact of the sequencing pipeline. In a later analysis, most CMV-associated TCR beta chains were found to appear HLA-restricted, with HLA associations seemingly driven largely by CMV exposure. It was suggested by the authors that the approach could potentially be generalized to other disease states and immunological phenotypes. Some IMGT-functional V segments, including TRBV6-2 and TRBV6-3, could not be told apart with the 87-base-pair reads, so those segments were excluded. The cohort was sequenced for TCR beta chains only, and without alpha or paired-chain data the features that could be detected were limited. A later genetic analysis reported fewer N-insertions in productive TCRs among donors in an Asian-associated ancestry cluster than the roughly 700-donor mean. In vitro tests confirmed that a few of the cytomegalovirus-associated TCR beta chains recognize cytomegalovirus antigens. Most TCR sequences were seen in very few donors, while some public TCRs were found in many individuals. Broadly in line with IMGT annotations, most TCR beta V segments showed up in productive rearrangements about 90% or about 30% of the time in an earlier analysis of several hundred of the donors. In the study, roughly 160 TCR beta chains were listed as associated with cytomegalovirus. In a later analysis, HLA-associated TCR beta chains were found to be more clonally expanded and to have lower generation probabilities than equally common non-associated chains. A further reported finding was that TCR beta sequences accurately predicted the HLA-A and HLA-B alleles for most subjects in the first cohort. Immune exposure information for the cohort was limited to CMV serostatus. Linkage disequilibrium might explain the correlated functional status among segregating V segments, but an unknown experimental factor could not be excluded. The presence/absence analyses assumed that sequencing depth was roughly uniform across donors, and that assumption may not be true. According to a later analysis, TCR association rates differed among HLA loci, with DRB1 alleles showing the most associated TCRs and HLA-C alleles showing the fewest. Because some donors lacked HLA typing at each locus, the association tests relied only on the typed subset. The earlier analysis of about 600 of the donors excluded some 16 rarely observed V segments, including chromosome 9 orphons, because counts were too low. A later analysis associated about 17,000 TCR beta sequences with specific HLA alleles at a false discovery rate of 0.05. A later genetic analysis associated a missense DCLRE1C variant with V-gene and J-gene trimming of TCR beta chains, and an independent cohort replicated the association. When HLA alleles, especially DR and DQ, strongly co-occurred, TCR associations were difficult to assign to individual alleles. Several of the top co-occurrence clusters appeared to be linked to parvovirus B19, influenza, CMV and Epstein-Barr virus, according to a later analysis.

The cohort consisted of 670 or so healthy bone marrow donors. Cohort members were all nominally healthy when sampled, although unrecorded immune exposures were likely present. The donor was CMV seronegative and was included in the group of hundreds of seronegative cohort members. Each donor provided a peripheral blood sample, and peripheral blood mononuclear cells were used for TCR beta sequencing. Genomic DNA extraction from the blood cell samples was performed with the Qiagen DNeasy Blood Extraction Kit. The CDR3 spans 14 residues, from the cysteine through the phenylalanine. Kept here is only the CDR3 DNA, which spans 42 bases and is read in frame from base 1. The CDR1 and CDR2 encoded by the germline V gene are MNHEY and SVGAGI. V is pruned by 6 bases and J by 5 bases, leaving 6 bases of the junction without a gene match.

This clonotype originated in a man aged 25-45 years in good health and CMV-seronegative. The rearranged chain carries TRBV6-5 and TRBJ2-5, with TRBD2 matching 10 junction bases. The specimen sequenced was PBMCs. The CDR3 region: CASSDPLAGETQYF. The nucleotide sequence is given as TGTGCCAGCAGCGACCCACTAGCGGGGGAGACCCAGTACTTC.